This TCR beta chain was retrieved from a study of identical twins. Each donor was a healthy Caucasian. CDR3 size: 12 residues. The germline gives CDR1 DFQATT, CDR2 SNEGSKA (reference sequence). With 2 bases removed from V and 4 bases from J, the gap between germline ends came to 8 bases. Findings and limits, study-wide: Beta out-of-frame sequences showed weaker excess sharing between twins.

This clonotype was recorded at least ten times. Antigen: not known. From the 5' RACE reads, TCRdb called clonotypes with MiXCR, one entry per CDR3 protein. The sample records about 280,000 distinct CDR3 sequences, more than 6.5% being singletons. These same records also appear under a second study, on yellow fever vaccine responses in identical twins.

The sequencing input was memory (CD45RO+) T cells sorted from blood. The chain links TRBV20-1 to TRBJ1-2; D unclear. This receptor was obtained from a woman aged 18 to 35 in good health. For the CDR3, the DNA is TGCAGTGCTAGAACTCAGGCCTATGGCTACACCTTC. Residues: CSARTQAYGYTF.